Reported below is one T cell receptor beta chain. Its antigen is currently unknown. The data originate from a study of beta chain features in type 1 diabetes. Findings and limits, study-wide: Shortening of TCRB CDR3s, moderate but significant, appeared in all four CD4+ subsets of Type 1 diabetes patients.

CDR3 size: 14 residues. V was clipped by 0 bases and J by 5 bases, with 8 bases between them. Germline CDR1 reads SGHRS; CDR2 reads YFSETQ. Purity of each sorted population was above 98%. Sequenced material consisted of expressed TCRB transcripts (all of the isolated RNA was reverse transcribed). This table comes from immunoSEQ multiplex PCR, and its TCRdb copy is limited to in-frame clones, with some not included. The sample carries 130,000 or so clones, around 9% recorded once. This rearrangement joins TRBV5-1 to TRBJ1-4; D perhaps matches TRBD1 (6 bases). The specimen sequenced was central memory CD4+ T cells from blood. The sequence derives from a man under 40 with type 1 diabetes. Here the CDR3 reads CASSLGQGNEKLFF. The CDR3 coding sequence is TGCGCCAGCAGCTTGGGGCAGGGGAATGAAAAACTGTTTTTT.